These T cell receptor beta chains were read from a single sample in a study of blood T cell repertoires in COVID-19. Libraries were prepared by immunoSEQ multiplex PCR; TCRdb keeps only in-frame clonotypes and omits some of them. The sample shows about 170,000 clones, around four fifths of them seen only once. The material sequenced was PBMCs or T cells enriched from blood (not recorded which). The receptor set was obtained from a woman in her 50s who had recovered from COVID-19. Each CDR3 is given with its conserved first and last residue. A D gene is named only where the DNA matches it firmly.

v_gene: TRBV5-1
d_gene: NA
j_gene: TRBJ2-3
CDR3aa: CASSFGQRADTQYF
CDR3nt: TGCGCCAGCAGCTTTGGCCAGCGCGCAGATACGCAGTATTTT

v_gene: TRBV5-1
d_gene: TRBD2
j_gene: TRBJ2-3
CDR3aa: CASSLWSSGRTDTQYF
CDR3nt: TGCGCCAGCAGCTTGTGGTCTAGCGGGAGAACAGATACGCAGTATTTT

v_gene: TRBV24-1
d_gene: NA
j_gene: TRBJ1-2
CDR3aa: CATSDSGTVYGYTF
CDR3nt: TGTGCCACCAGTGATTCAGGAACAGTCTATGGCTACACCTTC

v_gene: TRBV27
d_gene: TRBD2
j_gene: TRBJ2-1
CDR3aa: CASSFASGYNEQFF
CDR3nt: TGTGCCAGCAGTTTCGCTAGCGGCTACAATGAGCAGTTCTTC

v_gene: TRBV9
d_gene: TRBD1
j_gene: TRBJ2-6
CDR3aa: CASSVVGQGTTGANVLTF
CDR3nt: TGTGCCAGCAGCGTAGTAGGACAGGGAACTACTGGGGCCAACGTCCTGACTTTC

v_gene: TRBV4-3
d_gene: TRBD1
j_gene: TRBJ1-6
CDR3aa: CASRPRQGGSPLHF
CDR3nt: TGCGCCAGCAGACCCAGACAGGGAGGTTCACCCCTCCACTTT

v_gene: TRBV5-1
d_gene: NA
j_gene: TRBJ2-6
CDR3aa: CASSGGSGANVLTF
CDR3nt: TGCGCCAGCAGTGGCGGCTCTGGGGCCAACGTCCTGACTTTC

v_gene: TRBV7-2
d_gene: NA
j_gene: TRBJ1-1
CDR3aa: CASSLTPDRYTEAFF
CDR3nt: TGTGCCAGCAGCCTAACGCCGGACAGATACACTGAAGCTTTCTTT

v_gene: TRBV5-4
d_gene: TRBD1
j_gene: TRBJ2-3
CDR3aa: CASSSRAGGVDTQYF
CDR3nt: TGTGCCAGCAGCTCCCGGGCAGGGGGTGTGGATACGCAGTATTTT

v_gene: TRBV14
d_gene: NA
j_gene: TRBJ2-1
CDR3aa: CASSPGYNEQFF
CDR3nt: TGTGCCAGCAGCCCAGGGTACAATGAGCAGTTCTTC

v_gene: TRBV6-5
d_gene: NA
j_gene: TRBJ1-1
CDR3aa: CASSPLGQSDTEAFF
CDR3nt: TGTGCCAGCAGTCCCCTGGGGCAGTCGGACACTGAAGCTTTCTTT

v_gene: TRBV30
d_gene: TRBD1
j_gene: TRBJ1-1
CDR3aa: CAWRKSGGTEAFF
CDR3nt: TGTGCCTGGAGGAAGTCAGGGGGGACTGAAGCTTTCTTT

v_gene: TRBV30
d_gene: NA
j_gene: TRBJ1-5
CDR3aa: CAWSRGGNPYQPQHF
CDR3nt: TGTGCCTGGAGTCGGGGGGGGAACCCATATCAGCCCCAGCATTTT